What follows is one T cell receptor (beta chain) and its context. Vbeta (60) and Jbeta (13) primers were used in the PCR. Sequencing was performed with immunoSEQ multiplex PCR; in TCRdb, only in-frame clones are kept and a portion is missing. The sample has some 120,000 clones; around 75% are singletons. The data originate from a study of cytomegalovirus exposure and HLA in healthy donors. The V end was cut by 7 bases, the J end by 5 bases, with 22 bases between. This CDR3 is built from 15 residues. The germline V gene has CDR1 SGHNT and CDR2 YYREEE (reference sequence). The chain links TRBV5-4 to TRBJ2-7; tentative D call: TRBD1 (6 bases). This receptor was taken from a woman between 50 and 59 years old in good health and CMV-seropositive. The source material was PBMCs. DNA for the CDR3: TGTGCCAGCGCTGATCGGGACATCCTAGACAACGAGCAGTACTTC. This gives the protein CASADRDILDNEQYF.